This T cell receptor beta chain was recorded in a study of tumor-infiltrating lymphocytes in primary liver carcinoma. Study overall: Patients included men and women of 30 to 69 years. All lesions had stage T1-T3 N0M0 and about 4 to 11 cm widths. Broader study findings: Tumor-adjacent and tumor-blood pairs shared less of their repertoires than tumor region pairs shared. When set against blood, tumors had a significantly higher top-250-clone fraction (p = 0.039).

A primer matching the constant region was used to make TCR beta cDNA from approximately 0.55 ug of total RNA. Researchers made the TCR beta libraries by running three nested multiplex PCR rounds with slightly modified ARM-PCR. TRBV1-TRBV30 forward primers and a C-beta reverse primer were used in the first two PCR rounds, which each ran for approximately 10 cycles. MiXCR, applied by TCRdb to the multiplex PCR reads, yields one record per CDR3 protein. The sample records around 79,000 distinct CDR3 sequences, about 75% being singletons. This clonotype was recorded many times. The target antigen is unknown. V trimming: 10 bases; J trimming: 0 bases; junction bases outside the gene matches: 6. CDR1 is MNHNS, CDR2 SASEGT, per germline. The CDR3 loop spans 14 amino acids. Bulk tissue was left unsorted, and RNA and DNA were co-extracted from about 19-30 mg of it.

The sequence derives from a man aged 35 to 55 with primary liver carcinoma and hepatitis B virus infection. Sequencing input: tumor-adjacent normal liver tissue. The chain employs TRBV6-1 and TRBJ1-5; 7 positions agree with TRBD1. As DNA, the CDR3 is TGTGCCACCGGGACAGTGAATAGCAATCAGCCCCAGCATTTT. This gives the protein CATGTVNSNQPQHF.